The 15 T cell receptor beta chains presented below share a single source sample, sequenced in a study of shared clonotypes between healthy human individuals. This table comes from immunoSEQ multiplex PCR, and its TCRdb copy is limited to in-frame clones, with some not included. The sample lists a few million clones, 85% to 95% occurring once. What was sequenced was naive CD4+ T cells from PBMCs. Subset noted: CD45RA+ positively selected. Receptors were obtained from a man between 18 and 29 years old in good health. Some clones in this sample may be carry-over from other donors' samples.

With regard to this clone: The same CDR3 can be traced to other DNA sequences in this sample. The genes are TRBV12-5 and TRBJ2-3, with 10 bases that match TRBD2. V shed 6 bases and J 3 bases; nucleotides not matched to a gene: 0. From germline, CDR1 is LGHNT and CDR2 FRNRAP. The CDR3 totals 13 residues. CDR3 in DNA: TGTGCTAGTGGACTAGCGGGGACAGATACGCAGTATTTT. It yields the protein CASGLAGTDTQYF.

This clone was counted once. This rearrangement joins TRBV25-1 to TRBJ2-3; a possible D gene is TRBD1 (5 bases). Deletions cut 4 bases from V and 2 bases from J, with 19 bases between. The CDR3 consists of 17 residues. Germline-derived CDR1 and CDR2 are MGHDK and SYGVNS. The CDR3 reads CASSAPWGPPYTDTQYF. DNA for the CDR3: TGTGCCAGCAGTGCCCCGTGGGGCCCTCCTTACACAGATACGCAGTATTTT.

This chain joins TRBV15 and TRBJ2-6; 7 bases align to TRBD1. J lost 0 bases, V lost 3 bases, and 2 bases had no gene match. From germline, CDR1 is LNHNV and CDR2 YYDKDF (reference sequence). There are 16 residues in the CDR3. The CDR3: CATSRDRSSGANVLTF. CDR3 sequence (DNA): TGTGCCACCAGCAGGGACAGGAGCTCTGGGGCCAACGTCCTGACTTTC.

The genes are TRBV2 and TRBJ2-3, with 7 bases matching TRBD2. The CDR3 covers 17 residues. Germline assignment: CDR1 SNHLY and CDR2 FYNNEI. The V and J ends lost 8 bases and 2 bases, in that order; junction bases with no gene match: 16. Here the CDR3 DNA reads TGTGCCAGCGCTATCCAACCGGCGGGAGAGTACACAGATACGCAGTATTTT. This codes for CASAIQPAGEYTDTQYF.

This chain joins TRBV2 and TRBJ2-1; 8 nucleotides line up with TRBD1. This CDR3 contains 11 residues. From germline, CDR1 is SNHLY and CDR2 FYNNEI. V gave up 3 bases and J gave up 15 bases; unmatched junction bases: 4. CDR3 amino acids: CASSDRDRPFF. CDR3 nucleotides: TGTGCCAGCAGTGATAGGGACAGGCCGTTCTTC.

Note on this clone: This specimen includes other DNA sequences encoding the same CDR3. The CDR3 coding sequence is TGTGCCAGTAGCCGGGACAGGGATGAAAAACTGTTTTTT. Translating gives CASSRDRDEKLFF. The chain combines TRBV5-5 with TRBJ1-4; 9 bases are shared with TRBD1. The germline V gene has CDR1 SGHKS and CDR2 YYEKEE (reference sequence). The CDR3 runs to 13 residues. The junction had 5 bases not matched to a gene; V was cut back by 8 bases and J by 6 bases.

The chain joins TRBV7-2 to TRBJ2-1, with D unclear. The CDR3 consists of 14 residues. Germline-derived CDR1 and CDR2 are SGHTA and FQGNSA. V was pared by 2 bases and J by 6 bases, with 11 bases between. The CDR3 reads CASSLTLYINEQFF. In nucleotides, the CDR3 is TGTGCCAGCAGCTTAACTCTCTATATCAATGAGCAGTTCTTC.

Only one count was recorded for this clone. This chain connects TRBV28 to TRBJ2-5, with 8 nucleotides matching TRBD1. There are 15 residues in the CDR3. Germline V lookup: CDR1 MDHEN, CDR2 SYDVKM. Germline trimming cut 6 bases from V and 5 bases from J; bases unmatched to any gene: 11. The CDR3 reads CASSEAGTGGETQYF. CDR3 nucleotide sequence: TGTGCCAGCAGCGAGGCCGGGACAGGCGGCGAGACCCAGTACTTC.

The rearrangement joins TRBV7-8 to TRBJ2-1; D remains unclear. Germline V gives CDR1 SGHVS, CDR2 FQNEAQ. V was cut by 1 base and J by 8 bases, with 9 bases left in between. The CDR3 totals 13 residues. Written as DNA, the CDR3 is TGTGCCAGCAGCTTAGACGGTGACCATGAGCAGTTCTTC. Translation gives CASSLDGDHEQFF.

The V and J genes are TRBV5-1 and TRBJ2-1; the match to TRBD2 covers 8 bases. The CDR3 covers 16 residues. Per germline, CDR1 SGHRS and CDR2 YFSETQ. V lost 5 bases and J lost 1; bases outside the gene matches: 8. The CDR3 bases are TGCGCCAGCAGAAACGTAGCGGGAAGTTCCTACAATGAGCAGTTCTTC. It translates to CASRNVAGSSYNEQFF.

This clone was recorded a few times. The chain employs TRBV6-5 and TRBJ1-1, with 9 bases matching TRBD1. Germline V gene sequence: CDR1 MNHEY, CDR2 SVGAGI. Unmatched junction bases numbered 2, after V lost 6 bases and J lost 3 bases. The CDR3 has 13 amino acids. The CDR3 DNA reads as TGTGCCAGCAGACGGGACAGGGACACTGAAGCTTTCTTT. Translated, it gives CASRRDRDTEAFF.

V gene TRBV9 combines with J gene TRBJ2-3; the match to TRBD2 covers 8 bases. CDR1 is SGDLS and CDR2 is YYNGEE in the germline V gene. V shed 0 bases and J 4 bases; nucleotides not matched to a gene: 7. This CDR3 spans 16 amino acids. CDR3 DNA: TGTGCCAGCAGCGTAGACGGCGGGAGGAGGGCAGATACGCAGTATTTT. Translation gives CASSVDGGRRADTQYF.

The genes are TRBV9 and TRBJ2-2, with D uncertain. Per the germline V gene, CDR1 is SGDLS and CDR2 is YYNGEE. The CDR3 runs 13 residues. Trimming took off 3 bases at V and 6 bases at J, with 9 bases between the two ends. The CDR3 loop is CASSDAPSGELFF. The CDR3 bases are TGTGCCAGCAGCGACGCCCCCTCCGGGGAGCTGTTTTTT.

On this clone: Different DNA sequences within this sample yield the same CDR3. The chain carries TRBV5-1 and TRBJ1-2; 7 nucleotides align to TRBD1. The trim removed 4 bases at V and 2 bases at J, leaving 5 bases unmatched. Germline V gene lookup returns CDR1 SGHRS and CDR2 YFSETQ. The length of the CDR3 is 14 residues. CDR3 sequence reads: CASSRGQTNYGYTF. CDR3 bases: TGCGCCAGCAGCCGGGGACAGACAAACTATGGCTACACCTTC.

The J gene is TRBJ2-3, the V gene TRBV15; 7 bases are shared with TRBD1. The CDR3 covers 16 residues. Germline V gene lookup returns CDR1 LNHNV and CDR2 YYDKDF (reference sequence). V lost 3 bases to trimming and J lost 6 bases; unmatched junction nucleotides: 12. The CDR3 reads CATSRTGKLDGDTQYF. The CDR3 nucleotides read TGTGCCACCAGCAGGACAGGGAAGCTAGATGGTGATACGCAGTATTTT.